The clone carrying this T cell receptor beta chain was counted between two and nine times. Its cognate antigen is unknown. Trimming stripped 2 bases from V and 1 base from J, with 9 bases between. The CDR3 totals 14 residues. Looked up from germline, CDR1 is SGHRS and CDR2 is YFSETQ. These data are taken from a study of beta chain features in type 1 diabetes. Study observations and caveats: Over-representation of high TCR-expressing cells was a possible consequence of cDNA sequencing.

Sequenced material consisted of expressed TCRB transcripts (all of the isolated RNA was reverse transcribed). TCRdb keeps only in-frame clones here, not all; method: immunoSEQ multiplex PCR. The sample carries some 150,000 clones, nearly 50% recorded once. The rearrangement uses TRBV5-1 and TRBJ2-5; possible D gene TRBD1, 6 bases. Sequencing was performed on Tregs from blood. The receptor's source is a man aged 18 to 35 in good health. In DNA, the CDR3 is TGCGCCAGCAGCTTTGGACAGCCCCAAGAGACCCAGTACTTC. It encodes CASSFGQPQETQYF.